This is a list of T cell receptor beta chains from one sample in a study of immune cell composition in non-small cell lung cancer. Generated by immunoSEQ multiplex PCR, the TCRdb table keeps only in-frame clones and is missing some. The sample lists some 1,800 clones; around four fifths were seen once. Input material: non-adjacent lung tissue. These receptors were collected from a human donor with non-small cell lung cancer. Each CDR3 is given with its conserved first and last residue. A D gene is named only where the DNA matches it firmly. The size of a clone is reported for some rows only, either as once, few or many, or as a class for expanded clones.

d_gene | j_gene | abundance | v_gene | CDR3nt | CDR3aa
NA | TRBJ2-5 | NA | TRBV18 | TGTGCCAGCTCACCAGCGCCGCCGGGACAAGAGACCCAGTACTTC | CASSPAPPGQETQYF
TRBD1 | TRBJ2-7 | NA | TRBV28 | TGTGCCAGCAGTGAGGGTGACAGGGGCGCAATTCAGTACTTC | CASSEGDRGAIQYF
NA | TRBJ2-2 | NA | TRBV7-2 | TGTGCCAGCAGCTTAGTTGGGGGCCGGGTCACCGGGGAGCTGTTTTTT | CASSLVGGRVTGELFF
TRBD1 | TRBJ2-3 | NA | TRBV10-3 | TGTGCCATCAAAGGGGACAGAGACTCCGATACGCAGTATTTT | CAIKGDRDSDTQYF
TRBD1 | TRBJ1-2 | NA | TRBV29-1 | TGCAGCGTTGAAGACCTAGGGGACAGTGCTAGCTATGGCTACACCTTC | CSVEDLGDSASYGYTF
TRBD1 | TRBJ1-1 | NA | TRBV23-1 | TGCGCCAGCAGTCAGACGACAGGGGTGAGTACTGAAGCTTTCTTT | CASSQTTGVSTEAFF
NA | TRBJ2-5 | once | TRBV14 | TGTGCCAGCAGCCAGTCTGAGACCCAGTACTTC | CASSQSETQYF
NA | TRBJ2-1 | NA | TRBV6-9 | TGTGCCAGCAGTTCAGTCCGCTGGACTCGCTCCTACAATGAGCAGTTCTTC | CASSSVRWTRSYNEQFF
NA | TRBJ1-5 | NA | TRBV5-6 | TGTGCCAGCAGCTTAGGGCAGTCGGGACAGCCCCAGCATTTT | CASSLGQSGQPQHF
NA | TRBJ2-7 | NA | TRBV28 | TGTGCCAGCAGTTCCATACGTAGGACAGTCTACGAGCAGTACTTC | CASSSIRRTVYEQYF
NA | TRBJ2-1 | NA | TRBV19 | TGTGCCAGTAGTACCTCCCTCGGGGACAATGAGCAGTTCTTC | CASSTSLGDNEQFF
TRBD1 | TRBJ1-2 | NA | TRBV6-6 | TGTGCCAGCAGTCGTGGACAGGGTGGCTATGGCTACACCTTC | CASSRGQGGYGYTF
NA | TRBJ2-7 | NA | TRBV14 | TGTGCCAGCAGCCAAGATAGGGGGGGCGGCATAGACGAGCAGTACTTC | CASSQDRGGGIDEQYF
NA | TRBJ2-1 | once | TRBV10-3 | TGTGCCATCAGTGAGCCCAATAGCCTAAGGGCGGGTGAGCAGTTCTTC | CAISEPNSLRAGEQFF
NA | TRBJ1-5 | NA | TRBV6-1 | TGTGCCAGCAGGGACAGACTTTTACGGCCCCAGCATTTT | CASRDRLLRPQHF
NA | TRBJ2-1 | few | TRBV7-7 | TGTGCCAGCAGCCCCAGTTTATACAATGAGCAGTTCTTC | CASSPSLYNEQFF
TRBD2 | TRBJ2-1 | NA | TRBV5-4 | TGTGCCAGCAGCTTGGGGGGACTAGCGGGAGCGGTTGAGCAGTTCTTC | CASSLGGLAGAVEQFF